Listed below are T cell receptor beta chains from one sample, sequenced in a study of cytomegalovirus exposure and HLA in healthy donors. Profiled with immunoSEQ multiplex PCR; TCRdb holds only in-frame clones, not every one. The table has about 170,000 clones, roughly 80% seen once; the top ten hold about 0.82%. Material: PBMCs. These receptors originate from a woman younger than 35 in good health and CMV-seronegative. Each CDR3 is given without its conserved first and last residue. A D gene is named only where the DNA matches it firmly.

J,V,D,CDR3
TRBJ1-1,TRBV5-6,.,ASSLASRSTEAF
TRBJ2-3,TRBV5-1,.,ASSRYPGQSLSDTQY
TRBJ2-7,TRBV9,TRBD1,ASSAGTGVTYEQY
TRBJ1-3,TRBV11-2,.,ASSAPQGEWMDTIY
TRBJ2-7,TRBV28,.,ASSYTGILAYEQY
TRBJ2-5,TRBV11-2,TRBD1,ASSFGTVKETQY
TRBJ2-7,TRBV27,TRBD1,ASSLGDRGLNEQY
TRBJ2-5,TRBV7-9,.,ASSLVGGRGKETQY
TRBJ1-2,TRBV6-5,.,ASRQGLLNYGYT
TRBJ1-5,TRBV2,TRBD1,ASSRQGDNQPQH
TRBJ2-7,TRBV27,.,ASSRRGRKAEQY
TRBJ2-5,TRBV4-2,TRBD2,ASSRAGGTQETQY
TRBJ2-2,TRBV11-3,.,ASSLVSALLTEAGELF
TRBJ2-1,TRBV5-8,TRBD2,ASSSGLAGTYNEQF
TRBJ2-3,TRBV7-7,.,ASSPGQSSTDTQY
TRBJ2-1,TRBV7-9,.,SSSSYGVNEQF
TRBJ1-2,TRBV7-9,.,ASSLATGYGYT
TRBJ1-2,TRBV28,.,ASSFKKGDPPNYGYT
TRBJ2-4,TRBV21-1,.,ASRVYEQGAKNIQY
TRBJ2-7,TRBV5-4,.,ASSLGGASSYEQY
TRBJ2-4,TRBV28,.,ASKPVVIAKNIQY
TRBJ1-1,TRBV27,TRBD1,ASSPGTGGWNTEAF
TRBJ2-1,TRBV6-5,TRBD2,ASSYRGDEQF
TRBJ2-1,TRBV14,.,ASSHSIRLGDNEQF
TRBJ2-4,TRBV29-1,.,SVGRVGLAKNIQY
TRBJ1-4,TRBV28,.,ASSFGDSTNEKLF
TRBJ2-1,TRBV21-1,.,RRGSPSYNEQF
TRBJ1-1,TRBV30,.,AWSFVPGQSLGTEAF
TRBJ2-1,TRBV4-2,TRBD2,ASSQVGAGDYNEQF
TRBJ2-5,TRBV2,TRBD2,ASRRASGVQETQY
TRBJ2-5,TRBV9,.,ASSVGNLQETQY
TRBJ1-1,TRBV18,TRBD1,ASSLQGAQTEAF
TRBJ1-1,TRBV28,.,ACNTVMNTEAF
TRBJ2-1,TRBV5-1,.,ASSLAVSRGTNEQF
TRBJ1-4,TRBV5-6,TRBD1,ASSSSGGGEKLF
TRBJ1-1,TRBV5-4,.,ASSSQSRPTEAF
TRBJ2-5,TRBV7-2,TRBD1,ASSLGQGGKTQY
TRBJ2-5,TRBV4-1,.,ASSYRQFQETQY
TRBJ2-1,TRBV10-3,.,AISAGGGGNEQF
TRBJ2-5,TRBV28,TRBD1,ASRRILGQGAQETQY
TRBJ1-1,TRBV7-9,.,SSSLSMNTEAF
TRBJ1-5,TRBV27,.,ASSREADNQPQH
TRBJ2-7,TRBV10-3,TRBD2,AIREPGLAGVMGYEQY